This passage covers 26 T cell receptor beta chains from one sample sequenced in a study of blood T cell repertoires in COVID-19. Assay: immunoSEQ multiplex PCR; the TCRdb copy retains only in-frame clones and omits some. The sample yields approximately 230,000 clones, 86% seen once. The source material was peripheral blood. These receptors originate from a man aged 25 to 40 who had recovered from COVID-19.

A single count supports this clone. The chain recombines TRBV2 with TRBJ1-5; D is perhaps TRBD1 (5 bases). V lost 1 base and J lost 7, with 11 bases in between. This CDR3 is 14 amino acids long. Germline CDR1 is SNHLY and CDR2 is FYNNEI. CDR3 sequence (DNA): TGTGCCAGCAGTGAAGGGGGACTCTACCAGCCCCAGCATTTT. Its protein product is CASSEGGLYQPQHF. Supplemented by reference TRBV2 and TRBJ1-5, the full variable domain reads EPEVTQTPSHQVTQMGQEVILRCVPISNHLYFYWYRQILGQKVEFLVSFYNNEISEKSEIFDDQFSVERPDGSNFTLKIRSTKLEDSAMYFCASSEGGLYQPQHFGDGTRLSIL.

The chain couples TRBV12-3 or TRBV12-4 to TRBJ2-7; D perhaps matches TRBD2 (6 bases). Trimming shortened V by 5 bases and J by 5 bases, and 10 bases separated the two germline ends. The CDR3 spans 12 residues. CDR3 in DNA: TGTGCCAGCAGTGAAGGGACTGACGAGCAGTACTTC. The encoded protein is CASSEGTDEQYF.

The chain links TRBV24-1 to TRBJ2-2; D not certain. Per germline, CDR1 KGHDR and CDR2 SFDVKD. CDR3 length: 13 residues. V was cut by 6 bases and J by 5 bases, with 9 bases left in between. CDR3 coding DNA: TGTGCCACCAGTTCTACGCGGACCGGGGAGCTGTTTTTT. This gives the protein CATSSTRTGELFF.

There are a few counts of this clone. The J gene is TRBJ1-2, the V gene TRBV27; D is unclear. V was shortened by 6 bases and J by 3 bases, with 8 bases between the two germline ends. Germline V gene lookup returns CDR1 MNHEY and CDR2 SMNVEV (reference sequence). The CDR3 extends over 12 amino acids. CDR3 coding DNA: TGTGCCAGCAGGGCCGAGGACTATGGCTACACCTTC. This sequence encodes CASRAEDYGYTF.

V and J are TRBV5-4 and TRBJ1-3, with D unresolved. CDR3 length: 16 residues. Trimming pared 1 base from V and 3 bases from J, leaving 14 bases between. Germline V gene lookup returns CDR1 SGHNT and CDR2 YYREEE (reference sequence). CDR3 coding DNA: TGTGCCAGCAGCTTGAGTACCACGACGGGTGGAAACACCATATATTTT. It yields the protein CASSLSTTTGGNTIYF.

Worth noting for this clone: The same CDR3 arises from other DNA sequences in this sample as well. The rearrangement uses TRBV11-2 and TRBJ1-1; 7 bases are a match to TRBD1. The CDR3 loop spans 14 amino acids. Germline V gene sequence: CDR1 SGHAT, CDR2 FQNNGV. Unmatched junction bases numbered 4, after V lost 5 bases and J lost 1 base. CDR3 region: CASSLEGANTEAFF. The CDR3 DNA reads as TGTGCCAGCAGCCTGGAGGGGGCGAACACTGAAGCTTTCTTT.

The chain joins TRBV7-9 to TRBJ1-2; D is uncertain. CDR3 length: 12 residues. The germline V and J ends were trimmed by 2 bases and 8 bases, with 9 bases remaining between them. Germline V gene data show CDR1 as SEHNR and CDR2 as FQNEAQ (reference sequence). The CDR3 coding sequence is TGTGCCAGCAGCTTAAATATGGAGGGCTACACCTTC. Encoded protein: CASSLNMEGYTF.

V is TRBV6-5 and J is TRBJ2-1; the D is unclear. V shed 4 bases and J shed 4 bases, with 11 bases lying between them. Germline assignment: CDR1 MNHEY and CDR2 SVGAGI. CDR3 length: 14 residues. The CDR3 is CASSSRGPYNEQFF. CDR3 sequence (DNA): TGTGCCAGCAGTTCCCGCGGTCCTTACAATGAGCAGTTCTTC.

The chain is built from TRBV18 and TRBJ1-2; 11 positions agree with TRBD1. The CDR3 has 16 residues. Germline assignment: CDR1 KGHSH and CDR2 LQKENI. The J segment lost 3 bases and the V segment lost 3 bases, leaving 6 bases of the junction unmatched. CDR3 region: CASSPPWTGGDYGYTF. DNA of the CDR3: TGTGCCAGCTCACCTCCATGGACAGGGGGCGACTATGGCTACACCTTC.

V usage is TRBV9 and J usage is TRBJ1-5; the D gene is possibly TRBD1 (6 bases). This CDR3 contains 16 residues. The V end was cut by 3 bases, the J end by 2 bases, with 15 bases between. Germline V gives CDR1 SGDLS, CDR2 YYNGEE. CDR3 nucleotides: TGTGCCAGCAGCGCCGGGACAACCGGGCGCAATCAGCCCCAGCATTTT. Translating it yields CASSAGTTGRNQPQHF.

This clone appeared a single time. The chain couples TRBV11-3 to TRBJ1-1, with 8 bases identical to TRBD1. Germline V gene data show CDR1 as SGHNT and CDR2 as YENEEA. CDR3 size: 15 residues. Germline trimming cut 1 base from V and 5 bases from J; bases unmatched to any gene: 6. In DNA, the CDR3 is TGTGCCAGCAGCTTAGGTTCGGACAGGGATACTGAAGCTTTCTTT. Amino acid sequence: CASSLGSDRDTEAFF.

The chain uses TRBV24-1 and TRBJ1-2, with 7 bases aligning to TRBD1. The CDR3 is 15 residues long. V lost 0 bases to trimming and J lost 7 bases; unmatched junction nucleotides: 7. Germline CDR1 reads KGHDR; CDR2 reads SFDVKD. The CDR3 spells CATSDLTGTVSGYTF. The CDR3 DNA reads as TGTGCCACCAGTGATTTGACAGGGACAGTAAGTGGCTACACCTTC.

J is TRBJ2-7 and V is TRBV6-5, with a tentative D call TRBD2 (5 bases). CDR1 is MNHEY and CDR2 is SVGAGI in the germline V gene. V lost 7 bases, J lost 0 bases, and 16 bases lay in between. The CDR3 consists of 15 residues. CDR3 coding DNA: TGTGCCAGCAAAATAAAGCCCACTAGCTCCTACGAGCAGTACTTC. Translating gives CASKIKPTSSYEQYF.

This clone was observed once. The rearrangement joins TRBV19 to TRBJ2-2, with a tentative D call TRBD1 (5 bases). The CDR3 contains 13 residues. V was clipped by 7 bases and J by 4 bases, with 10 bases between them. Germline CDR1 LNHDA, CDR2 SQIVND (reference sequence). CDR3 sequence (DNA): TGTGCCAGTACCAGGGTTAGCACCGGGGAGCTGTTTTTT. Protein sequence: CASTRVSTGELFF. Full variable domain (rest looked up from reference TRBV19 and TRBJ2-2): DGGITQSPKYLFRKEGQNVTLSCEQNLNHDAMYWYRQDPGQGLRLIYYSQIVNDFQKGDIAEGYSVSREKKESFPLTVTSAQKNPTAFYLCASTRVSTGELFFGEGSRLTVL.

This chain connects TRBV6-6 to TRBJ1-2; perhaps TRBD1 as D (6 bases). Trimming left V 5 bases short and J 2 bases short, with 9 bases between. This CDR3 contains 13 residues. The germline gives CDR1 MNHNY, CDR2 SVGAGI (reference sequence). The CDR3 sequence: CASSIQGNYGYTF. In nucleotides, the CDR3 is TGTGCCAGCAGTATTCAGGGGAACTATGGCTACACCTTC.

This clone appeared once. The CDR3 protein is CASSLAGTLNEQFF. As DNA, the CDR3 is TGTGCCAGCAGCTTAGCGGGGACTCTCAATGAGCAGTTCTTC. V is TRBV11-2 and J is TRBJ2-1, with D possibly being TRBD2 (6 bases). The germline CDR1 and CDR2 sequences are SGHAT and FQNNGV. Trimming cost V 1 base and J 6 bases, with 10 bases left between them. The CDR3 contains 14 residues.

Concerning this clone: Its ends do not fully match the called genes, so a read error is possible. DNA for the CDR3: TGCGCCAGCAGTGAGTCGGGCAGGGGGCCCCCCATCTTT. Encoded protein: CASSESGRGPPIF. The V call is TRBV10-1, the J call TRBJ1-1, with 8 bases matching TRBD1. The length of the CDR3 is 13 residues. CDR1 and CDR2 from the germline V gene are WNHNN and SYGVQD (reference sequence).

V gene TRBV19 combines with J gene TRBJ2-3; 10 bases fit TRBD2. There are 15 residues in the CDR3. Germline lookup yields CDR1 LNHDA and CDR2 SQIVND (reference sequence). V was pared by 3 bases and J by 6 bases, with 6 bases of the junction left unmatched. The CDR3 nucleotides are TGTGCCAGTAGTATCTTTAGCGGGGGGCTGGATACGCAGTATTTT. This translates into CASSIFSGGLDTQYF.

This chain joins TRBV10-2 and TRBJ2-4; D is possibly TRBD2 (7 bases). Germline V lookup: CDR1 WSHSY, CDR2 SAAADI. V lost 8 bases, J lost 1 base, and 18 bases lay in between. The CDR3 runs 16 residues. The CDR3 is CASRMLGGAAKNIQYF. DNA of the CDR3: TGCGCCAGCCGTATGTTGGGGGGGGCGGCCAAAAACATTCAGTACTTC.

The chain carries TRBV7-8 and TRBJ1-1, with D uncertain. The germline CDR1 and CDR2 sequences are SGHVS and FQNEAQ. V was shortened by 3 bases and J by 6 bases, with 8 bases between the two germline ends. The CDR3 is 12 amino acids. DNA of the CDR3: TGTGCCAGCAGCTTTCACGAGGCTGAAGCTTTCTTT. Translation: CASSFHEAEAFF.

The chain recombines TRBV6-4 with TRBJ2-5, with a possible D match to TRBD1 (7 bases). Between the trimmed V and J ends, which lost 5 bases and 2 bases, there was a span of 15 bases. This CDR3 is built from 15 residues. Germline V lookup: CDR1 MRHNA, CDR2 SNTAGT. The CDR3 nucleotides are TGTGCCAGCAGTTTCAGGGGGGCCCCTCAAGAGACCCAGTACTTC. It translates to CASSFRGAPQETQYF.

The CDR3, as DNA: TGTGCCTGGAGTGATTGGGCAAAATACAATGAGCAGTTCTTC. Translated: CAWSDWAKYNEQFF. The genes are TRBV30 and TRBJ2-1; no clear D. Trimming shortened V by 1 base and J by 4 bases, and 11 bases separated the two germline ends. The CDR3 length is 14 residues. Per the germline V gene, CDR1 is GTSNPN and CDR2 is SVGIG (reference sequence).

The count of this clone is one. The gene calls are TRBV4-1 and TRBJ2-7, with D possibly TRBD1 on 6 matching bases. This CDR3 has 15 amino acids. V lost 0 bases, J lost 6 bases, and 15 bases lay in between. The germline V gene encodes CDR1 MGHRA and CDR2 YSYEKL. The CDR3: CASSQEPGAPGEQYF. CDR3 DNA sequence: TGCGCCAGCAGCCAAGAGCCAGGGGCCCCTGGCGAGCAGTACTTC.

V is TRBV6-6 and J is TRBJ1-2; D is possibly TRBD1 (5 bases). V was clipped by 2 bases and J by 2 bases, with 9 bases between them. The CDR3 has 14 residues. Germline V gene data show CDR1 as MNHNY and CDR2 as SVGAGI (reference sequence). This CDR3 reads CASSYRGYNYGYTF. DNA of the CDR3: TGTGCCAGCAGTTACAGGGGTTACAACTATGGCTACACCTTC.

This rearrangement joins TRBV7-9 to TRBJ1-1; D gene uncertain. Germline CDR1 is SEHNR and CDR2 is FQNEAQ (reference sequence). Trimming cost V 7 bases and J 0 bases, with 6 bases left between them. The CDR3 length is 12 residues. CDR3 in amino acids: CASTLMNTEAFF. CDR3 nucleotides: TGTGCCAGCACCCTTATGAACACTGAAGCTTTCTTT.

The CDR3 DNA follows: TGTGCCAGCAGGGCAGGAGGGGCAGGGAATCAGCCCCAGCATTTT. This translates into CASRAGGAGNQPQHF. V usage is TRBV7-6 and J usage is TRBJ1-5, with a tentative D call TRBD1 (5 bases). The germline V gene has CDR1 SGHVS and CDR2 FNYEAQ. The CDR3 totals 15 residues. V lost 6 bases, J lost 4 bases, and 16 bases lay in between.